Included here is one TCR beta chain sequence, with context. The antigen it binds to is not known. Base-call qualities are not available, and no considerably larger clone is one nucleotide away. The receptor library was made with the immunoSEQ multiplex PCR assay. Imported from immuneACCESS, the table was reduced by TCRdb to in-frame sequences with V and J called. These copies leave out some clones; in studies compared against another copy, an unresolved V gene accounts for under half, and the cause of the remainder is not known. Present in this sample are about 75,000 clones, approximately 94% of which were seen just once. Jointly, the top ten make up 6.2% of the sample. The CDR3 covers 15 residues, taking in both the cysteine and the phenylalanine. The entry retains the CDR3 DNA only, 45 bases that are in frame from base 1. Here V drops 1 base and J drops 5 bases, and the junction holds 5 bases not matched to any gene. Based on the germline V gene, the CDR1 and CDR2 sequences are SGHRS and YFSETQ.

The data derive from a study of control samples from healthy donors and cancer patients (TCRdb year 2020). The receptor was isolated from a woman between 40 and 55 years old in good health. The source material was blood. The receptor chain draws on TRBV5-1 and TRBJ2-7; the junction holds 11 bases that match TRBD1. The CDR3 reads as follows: CASSLPGTGGNEQYF. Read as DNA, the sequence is TGCGCCAGCAGCTTGCCCGGGACAGGGGGGAACGAGCAGTACTTC. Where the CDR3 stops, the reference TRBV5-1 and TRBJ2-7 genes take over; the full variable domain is KAGVTQTPRYLIKTRGQQVTLSCSPISGHRSVSWYQQTPGQGLQFLFEYFSETQRNKGNFPGRFSGRQFSNSRSEMNVSTLELGDSALYLCASSLPGTGGNEQYFGPGTRLTVT.